This T cell receptor (beta chain) was profiled in a study of shared clonotypes between healthy human individuals (dated by TCRdb to about 2020). As for the study more broadly: The cohort comprised a couple of women and a few men aged 18 to 49 years. Leukapheresis yielded between about 0.9 and 9.5 billion PBMCs per donor. To estimate repertoire size and how much clonotype sharing occurs between individuals, the study deeply sequenced the blood TCR repertoires of about five healthy adults. For each donor, CD4 naive and CD4 memory were each given three plates, CD8 naive was given two plates, and CD8 memory was given one plate. Different laboratories and diverse techniques were used to prepare libraries and sequence TCR repertoires, to increase sequencing depth and limit assay-specific biases. What the authors observed across the whole study: The genetic and exposure-history diversity represented was limited by the small number of donors. Estimated clonotype richness was generally larger for naive than for memory subsets. Sampling was restricted to blood, and TCR repertoires in tissue are likely to differ from TCR repertoires in blood. Compared with non-shared clonotypes, clonotypes shared by all four sorted-subset donors had higher generation probabilities. Even with the large sequencing depth, rarefaction of the sorted-subset datasets indicated that sequencing was incomplete. When a handful of donors were compared, the shared fraction of clonotypes was around 5.1% for naive CD4, around 4% for naive CD8, 2.3% for memory CD4, and 0.35% to 0.5% for memory CD8. Pairwise subsampling led to the expectation that sequencing depth would affect the degree of clonotype sharing among donors.

For the CD8 naive samples, CD45RO-negative cells were positively selected for CCR7, yielding a CD45RA+CCR7+ population from which TemRA cells were excluded. Healthy HIV-negative adults with no recently reported acute infections or vaccinations were included as donors. All donors were Caucasian adults living in Nashville, Tennessee, USA. Blood was obtained by leukapheresis, after which PBMCs were separated by Ficoll-Histopaque density gradient centrifugation and cryopreserved in liquid nitrogen vapor phase. Purity and quantity of every magnetically sorted T cell population were checked by analytical flow cytometry. From each sorted fraction, genomic DNA was isolated and quantified by UV absorbance on a Nanodrop 2000c. The CDR3 sequence holds 16 residues, the cysteine and phenylalanine included. Only the CDR3 DNA stays, 48 bases, in frame from base 1. CDR1 and CDR2, looked up from the germline V gene (reference sequence), are LNHDA and SQIVND. V and J are trimmed by 11 bases and 5 bases, and the gene matches miss 13 bases of the junction.

This clone was seen once. Its specific antigen is unknown. No clone much larger than this one lies a single base away; base qualities are absent. TCR CDR3 regions were amplified from genomic DNA by multiplex PCR using the deep immunoSEQ assay. For each cell subset, the extracted genomic DNA was distributed evenly across all wells of several immunoSEQ 96-well plates, and each plate served as one replicate. For sorted subsets, roughly 190 ng of genomic DNA, equivalent to around 30,000 T cell genomes, went into each replicate PCR. The purified libraries were quantified using a Qubit 3.0 fluorometer, sized with a Bioanalyzer 2100, and then quantified again using the KAPA Library Quantification kit. A separate single-read 150-cycle Illumina NextSeq 550 flow cell was used to sequence each immunoSEQ 96-well plate. The original pipeline was this. Because the immunoSEQ output held only junctional sequences and lacked quality scores, the filtering could not match the filtering applied to full-length reads. Sequences were annotated with PyIR, a Python wrapper for IgBLAST v1.9, and V/J genes and CDR3 were assigned using IMGT germline references. Reads with weak V/J assignments (E-value above 1e-6), missing CDR3, stop codons, out-of-frame junctions, or ambiguous translated residues were removed. V3J clonotypes were defined as sequences sharing an identical inferred V gene, J gene, and CDR3 amino acid sequence. Percentage overlap between repertoires was calculated by dividing the number of shared unique clonotypes by the size of the smaller repertoire. Three approaches were used to assess repertoire richness: RTK rarefaction, the Chao1 estimator, and Recon v2.1 estimates of unobserved clonotypes. OLGA was used to compute generation probabilities for all TCRbeta clonotypes that the gDNA method yielded from a handful of donors. TCRdb holds this immuneACCESS table with in-frame rearrangements only. Some clones are missing; in checked studies, unresolved V genes explain under half, and the rest has no known cause. V and J calls and clone size are copied from that table; D and trimming were computed from the DNA. Recorded for this sample are a few hundred thousand clones; roughly 95% of them occurred a single time. The ten largest clones take up about 0.11% of the sample.

The rearranged segments are TRBV19 and TRBJ2-1; 12 central bases correspond to TRBD2. Sequencing was carried out using naive CD8+ T cells sorted from blood. This sample's cell subset or site label indicates: CD45RA+CCR7+. This sequence was found in a woman aged 25 to 45 in good health. In nucleotide form, the sequence is TGTGCCGCCGGGCTAGCGGGAGGGCCCCAAAACAATGAGCAGTTCTTC. It specifies CAAGLAGGPQNNEQFF. With the portions outside the CDR3 filled from the reference TRBV19 and TRBJ2-1 genes, the complete variable region becomes DGGITQSPKYLFRKEGQNVTLSCEQNLNHDAMYWYRQDPGQGLRLIYYSQIVNDFQKGDIAEGYSVSREKKESFPLTVTSAQKNPTAFYLCAAGLAGGPQNNEQFFGPGTRLTVL.